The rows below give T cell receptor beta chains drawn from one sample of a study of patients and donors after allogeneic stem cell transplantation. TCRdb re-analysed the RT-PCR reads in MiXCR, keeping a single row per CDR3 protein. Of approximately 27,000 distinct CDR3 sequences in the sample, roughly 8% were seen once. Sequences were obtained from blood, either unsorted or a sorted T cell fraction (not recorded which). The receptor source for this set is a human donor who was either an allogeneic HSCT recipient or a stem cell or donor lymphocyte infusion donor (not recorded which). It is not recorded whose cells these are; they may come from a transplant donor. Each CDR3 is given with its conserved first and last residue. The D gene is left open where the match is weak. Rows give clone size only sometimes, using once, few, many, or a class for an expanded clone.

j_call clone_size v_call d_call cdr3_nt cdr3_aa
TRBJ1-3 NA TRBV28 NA TGTGCCAGCAGTCTACGCGGGGCAGCCGGTAACACCATATATTTT CASSLRGAAGNTIYF
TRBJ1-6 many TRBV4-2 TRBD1 TGTGCCAGCAGCCAAAACCCACAGGGGAGGAATTCACCCCTCCACTTT CASSQNPQGRNSPLHF
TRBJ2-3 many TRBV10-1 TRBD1 TGCGCCAGCAGTGAAGGACAGGGCACAGATACGCAGTATTTT CASSEGQGTDTQYF
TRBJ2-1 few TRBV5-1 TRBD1 TGCGCCAGCAGTACGGTCACAGGGGGCTACAATGAGCAGTTCTTC CASSTVTGGYNEQFF
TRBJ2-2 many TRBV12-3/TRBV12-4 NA TGTGCCAGCAGGAAACAGGGATACACCGGGGAGCTGTTTTTT CASRKQGYTGELFF
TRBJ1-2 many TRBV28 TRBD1 TGTGCCAGCAGTTTATTGCAGGGGGCTGGCGATGGCTACACCTTC CASSLLQGAGDGYTF
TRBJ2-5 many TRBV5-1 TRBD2 TGCGCCAGCAGCTACTCTACTGGGACTAGCGTAGGAGAGACCCAGTACTTC CASSYSTGTSVGETQYF
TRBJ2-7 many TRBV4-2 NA TGTGCCAGCAGCCAAGACGCAAGGGGGGACTCCTACGAGCAGTACTTC CASSQDARGDSYEQYF
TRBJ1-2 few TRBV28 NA TGTGCCAGCAGTCCAGTTGGACAGTTCGACTATGGCTACACCTTC CASSPVGQFDYGYTF
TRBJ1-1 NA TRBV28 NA TGTGCCAGCACCGAGGGGTACACTGAAGCTTTCTTT CASTEGYTEAFF
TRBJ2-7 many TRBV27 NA TGTGCCAGCAGTTTGGGGGGGGCGGGCGAGCAGTACTTC CASSLGGAGEQYF
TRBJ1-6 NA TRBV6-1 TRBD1 TGTGCCAGCAGAGAACAGGGGTTGAATTCACCCCTCCACTTT CASREQGLNSPLHF
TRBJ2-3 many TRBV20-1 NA TGCAGTGCTAGTGGACAGAACAACACAGATACGCAGTATTTT CSASGQNNTDTQYF
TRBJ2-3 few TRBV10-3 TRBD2 TGTGCCACACTAGCGGGGGGAGATACGCAGTATTTT CATLAGGDTQYF
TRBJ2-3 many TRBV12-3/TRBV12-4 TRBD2 TGTGCCAGCAGGGTTATAGCGGGGGGGCCTACGTCGCAGTATTTT CASRVIAGGPTSQYF
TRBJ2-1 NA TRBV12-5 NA TGTGCTAGTGGTTTGGGGCACAATGAGCAGTTCTTC CASGLGHNEQFF
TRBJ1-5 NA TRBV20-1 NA TGCAGTGCTAGAGATCTCCGGGATAGCAATCAGCCCCAGCATTTT CSARDLRDSNQPQHF
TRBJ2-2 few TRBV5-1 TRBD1 TGCGCCAGCACCCAACAGGGGGCGCCTACCGGGGAGCTGTTTTTT CASTQQGAPTGELFF
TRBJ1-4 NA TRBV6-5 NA NA CASSFTRRMKNCFF
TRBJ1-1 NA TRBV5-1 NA TGCGCCAGCAGCTTAGGGGCCCAGAACACTGAAGCTTTCTTT CASSLGAQNTEAFF
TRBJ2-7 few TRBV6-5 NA TGTGCCAGCAGTTACCGCCGCGGGTACGAGCAGTACTTC CASSYRRGYEQYF
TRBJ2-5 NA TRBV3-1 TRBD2 TGTGCCAGCAGCCAAGGGGGACTAACGCAAGAGACCCAGTACTTC CASSQGGLTQETQYF
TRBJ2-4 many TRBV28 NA TGTGCCAGCGCCTGGCGAACTAGCCGGTACTTC CASAWRTSRYF
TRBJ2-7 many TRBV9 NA TGTGCCAGCAGCGTAGGGCAGGGAAAGGACGAGCAGTACTTC CASSVGQGKDEQYF
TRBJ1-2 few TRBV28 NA TGTGCCAGCAGTTACTCCCATGGCTACACCTTC CASSYSHGYTF
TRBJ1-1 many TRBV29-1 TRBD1 TGCAGCGTTGAAGGGGGGACAGGCAGGGGCACTGAAGCTTTCTTT CSVEGGTGRGTEAFF
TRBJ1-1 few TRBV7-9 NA TGTGCCAGCAGCTATTACGAGATGAACACTGAAGCTTTCTTT CASSYYEMNTEAFF
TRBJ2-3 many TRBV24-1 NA TGTGCCACCAGTGAGACCCCGACAGGATTACGCACAGATACGCAGTATTTT CATSETPTGLRTDTQYF
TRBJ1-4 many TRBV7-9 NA TGTGCCAGCAGCTTAGGACAGACACTTAATGAAAAACTGTTTTTT CASSLGQTLNEKLFF
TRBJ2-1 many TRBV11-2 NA TGTGCCAGCACCCCGGGAAGGAGGGCCAACAATGAGCAGTTCTTC CASTPGRRANNEQFF
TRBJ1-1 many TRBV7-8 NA TGTGCCAGCAGCTTACAGGGGAACACTGAAGCTTTCTTT CASSLQGNTEAFF
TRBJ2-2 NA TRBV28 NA TGTGCCACTCAGCCGAACACCGGGGAGCTGTTTTTT CATQPNTGELFF
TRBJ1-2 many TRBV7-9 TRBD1 TGTGCCAGCAGCAAAAAGGGACAGGTCTATGGCTACACCTTC CASSKKGQVYGYTF
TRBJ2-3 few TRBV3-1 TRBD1 TGTGCCAGCAGCCAAGCAGGGACAGGGGTTTCTGATACGCAGTATTTT CASSQAGTGVSDTQYF
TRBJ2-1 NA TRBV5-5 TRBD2 TGTGCCAGCAGCAAAGGGGCGGGGGAGTACAATGAGCAGTTCTTC CASSKGAGEYNEQFF
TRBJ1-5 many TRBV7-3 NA TGTGCCAGCAGTCGTGACACCAATCAGCCCCAGCATTTT CASSRDTNQPQHF
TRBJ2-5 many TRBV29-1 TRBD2 TGCAGCGGTCGGGAGGGCCGTGGAGAGACCCAGTACTTC CSGREGRGETQYF
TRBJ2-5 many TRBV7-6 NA TGTGCCAGCAGCTTACTAAAAGAGACCCAGTACTTC CASSLLKETQYF
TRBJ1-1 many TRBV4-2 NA TGTGCCAGCAGCCAAGATGGGCAGGTCGAAACTGAAGCTTTCTTT CASSQDGQVETEAFF
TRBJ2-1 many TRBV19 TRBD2 TGTGCCACTAAATCTAGCGGGTCCAATGAGCAGTTCTTC CATKSSGSNEQFF
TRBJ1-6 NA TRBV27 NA TGTGCCAGCAGTTTAAGTGGGGAGGCTTATAATTCACCCCTCCACTTT CASSLSGEAYNSPLHF
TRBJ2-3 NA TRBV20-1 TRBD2 TGCAGTGCCCCCCGCCCTCTAGCGGGAGACACAGATACGCAGTATTTT CSAPRPLAGDTDTQYF
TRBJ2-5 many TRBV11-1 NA TGTGCCAGCAGCTTAGCGGCTGGACTACGTCAAGAGACCCAGTACTTC CASSLAAGLRQETQYF
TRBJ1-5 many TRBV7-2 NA TGTGCCAGCAGCCTGAATTGGGGGTCCAATCAGCCCCAGCATTTT CASSLNWGSNQPQHF
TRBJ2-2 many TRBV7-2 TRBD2 TGTGCCAGCAGCTTTAGCGGGAGGGCCTCCGGGGAGCTGTTTTTT CASSFSGRASGELFF
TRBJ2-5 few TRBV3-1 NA TGTGCCAGCAGCTCGACTAGATCCGAGACCCAGTACTTC CASSSTRSETQYF
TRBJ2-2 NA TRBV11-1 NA TGTGCCAGCAGCTCACAGGGGACTAACACCGGGGAGCTGTTTTTT CASSSQGTNTGELFF
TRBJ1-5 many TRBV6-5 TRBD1 TGTGCCAGCAGTTACGACGGACAGGGAAAGCATTTT CASSYDGQGKHF
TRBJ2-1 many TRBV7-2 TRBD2 TGTGCCAGCAGCTTAGATGTAGCGGGGCCATACAATGAGCAGTTCTTC CASSLDVAGPYNEQFF
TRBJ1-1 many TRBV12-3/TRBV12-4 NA TGTGCCAGCAGCGCCGAGGGGGGCTGGTGGGTCACTGAAGCTTTCTTT CASSAEGGWWVTEAFF
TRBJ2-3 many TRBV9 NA TGTGCCAGCAGCGGTACCGGGACATCCACAGATACGCAGTATTTT CASSGTGTSTDTQYF
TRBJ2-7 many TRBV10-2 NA TGCGCCAGCAGTGTTCGCGATAGCTCCTACGAGCAGTACTTC CASSVRDSSYEQYF
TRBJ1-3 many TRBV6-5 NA TGTGCCAGCAGTTACAAGGGACGGCCAAGCTCTGGAAACACCATATATTTT CASSYKGRPSSGNTIYF